The 17 T cell receptor beta chains below all came from one sample that was sequenced in a study of regulatory T cells in long-lasting Graves disease. Sequencing libraries for TCR beta were prepared with iRepertoire HTBI primers and Arm-PCR of CDR3 regions. TCRdb redid the calling of the multiplex PCR reads with MiXCR, one entry per CDR3 protein. The table shows 350,000 to 450,000 distinct CDR3 sequences, with less than 25% occurring only once. Documented time point: persistent/refractory GD, antithyroid drugs over 5 years with positive TRAb. PBMCs were the source of the RNA used for TCR sequencing. Here the sequenced sample was peripheral blood mononuclear cells (PBMCs), taken when the disease was refractory, from a patient treated with antithyroid drugs. The receptors were sampled from a female donor with Graves disease.

V and J are TRBV12-3 or TRBV12-4 and TRBJ2-3; no firm D call. The CDR3 totals 13 residues. Between the trimmed V and J ends, which lost 10 bases and 2 bases, there was a span of 13 bases. This chain's CDR3 is CAIAPQVTDTQYF. The CDR3 nucleotides are TGTGCCATAGCCCCCCAGGTCACAGATACGCAGTATTTT.

This clonotype was seen a few times. The chain carries TRBV7-9 and TRBJ2-2, with D perhaps being TRBD1 or TRBD2 (6 bases each). CDR3 length equals 15 residues. The V and J ends lost 7 bases and 6 bases respectively, with 18 bases between them. The germline V gene has CDR1 SEHNR and CDR2 FQNEAQ (reference sequence). In DNA form, the CDR3 reads TGTGCCAGCACCATAGGAGGGGGGCGCCCCGGGGAGCTGTTTTTT. This sequence encodes CASTIGGGRPGELFF. The full variable domain, with the rest looked up from reference TRBV7-9 and TRBJ2-2, is DTGVSQNPRHKITKRGQNVTFRCDPISEHNRLYWYRQTLGQGPEFLTYFQNEAQLEKSRLLSDRFSAERPKGSFSTLEIQRTEQGDSAMYLCASTIGGGRPGELFFGEGSRLTVL.

In its sample, this clonotype was seen many times. The gene calls are TRBV7-2 and TRBJ2-5; 11 nucleotides align to TRBD2. The CDR3 runs to 17 residues. Germline assignment: CDR1 SGHTA and CDR2 FQGNSA. With 5 bases clipped from V and 5 bases from J, the junction kept 13 bases outside the gene matches. The CDR3 DNA sequence: TGTGCCAGCAGCATCCTCGGGACTAGCGGCAGTTTGGAGACCCAGTACTTC. As protein: CASSILGTSGSLETQYF.

This clonotype was picked up many times. The chain links TRBV30 to TRBJ2-7, with D perhaps TRBD1 (6 bases). V was shortened by 4 bases and J by 0 bases, with 10 bases between the two germline ends. CDR1 and CDR2 from the germline V gene are GTSNPN and SVGIG (reference sequence). The CDR3 totals 13 residues. The CDR3 coding sequence is TGTGCCTGGACCGGGACACCCTCCTACGAGCAGTACTTC. It yields the protein CAWTGTPSYEQYF. The entire variable domain, with the rest obtained from reference TRBV30 and TRBJ2-7, is as follows: SQTIHQWPATLVQPVGSPLSLECTVEGTSNPNLYWYRQAAGRGLQLLFYSVGIGQISSEVPQNLSASRPQDRQFILSSKKLLLSDSGFYLCAWTGTPSYEQYFGPGTRLTVT.

This clonotype was counted only a few times. CDR3 in amino acids: CASSALGAGGADTQYF. Written as DNA, the CDR3 is TGTGCCAGCAGTGCCCTGGGAGCGGGAGGCGCAGATACGCAGTATTTT. This sequence joins TRBV25-1 and TRBJ2-3, with TRBD2 identical over 9 bases. CDR1 and CDR2 (germline): MGHDK, SYGVNS. V lost 4 bases to trimming and J lost 4 bases; unmatched junction nucleotides: 9. The CDR3 is 16 amino acids.

This clonotype appeared many times. The gene calls are TRBV6-9 and TRBJ1-6; TRBD1 agrees at 7 bases. The CDR3 is made up of 15 amino acids. Germline V CDR1 and CDR2: MNHGY, SVAAGI. The trim removed 4 bases at V and 7 bases at J, leaving 7 bases unmatched. CDR3 sequence reads: CASSFSQGNNSPLHF. The CDR3 bases are TGTGCCAGCAGTTTCTCACAGGGGAACAATTCACCCCTCCACTTT.

The sample holds many counts of this clonotype. V is TRBV12-3 or TRBV12-4 and J is TRBJ1-1; 8 bases fit TRBD1. The trim removed 6 bases at V and 5 bases at J, leaving 5 bases unmatched. The length of the CDR3 is 13 residues. CDR3 bases: TGTGCCAGCAGGCACAGGGGGGAAACTGAAGCTTTCTTT. Protein sequence: CASRHRGETEAFF.

Comment on this clonotype: A much larger clone differs by one base, so this may be a read error. This rearrangement joins TRBV6-9 to TRBJ2-5; D is undetermined. This CDR3 region has 15 residues. Germline assignment: CDR1 MNHGY and CDR2 SVAAGI. The CDR3 DNA reads TGTGCCCGCAGTTACAACCCTCTTATCCAAGAGACCCAGTACTTC. Residues: CARSYNPLIQETQYF.

The table lists this clonotype with a few counts. The chain has TRBV29-1 and TRBJ2-5; TRBD2 aligns across 9 bases. In germline, CDR1 is SQVTM, CDR2 ANQGSEA. The CDR3 covers 14 residues. Unmatched junction bases numbered 7, after V lost 4 bases and J lost 4 bases. CDR3 sequence reads: CSVGGAGGGETQYF. CDR3 nucleotides: TGCAGCGTTGGGGGAGCGGGAGGTGGAGAGACCCAGTACTTC.

This clonotype has at least ten counts. CDR3 DNA: TGTGCCACAACACAGGAGACCTACGAGCAGTACTTC. This encodes CATTQETYEQYF. The chain combines TRBV2 with TRBJ2-7, with D possibly being TRBD1 (5 bases). From germline, CDR1 is SNHLY and CDR2 FYNNEI. This CDR3 spans 12 amino acids. V was pared by 10 bases and J by 2 bases, with 12 bases between.

The chain uses TRBV7-2 and TRBJ2-7; D is uncertain. The CDR3 covers 12 residues. The germline gives CDR1 SGHTA, CDR2 FQGNSA. V lost 6 bases, J lost 4 bases, and 10 bases lay in between. For the CDR3, the DNA is TGTGCCAGCAGTCATAAGGGTTACGAGCAGTACTTC. This sequence encodes CASSHKGYEQYF.

The rearrangement links TRBV15 to TRBJ2-3; 8 bases map to TRBD2. Germline trimming cut 5 bases from V and 0 bases from J; bases unmatched to any gene: 1. The CDR3 runs 14 residues. The germline V gene has CDR1 LNHNV and CDR2 YYDKDF (reference sequence). The CDR3 DNA sequence: TGTGCCACCAGCCTAGCGGGTAGCACAGATACGCAGTATTTT. Translating it yields CATSLAGSTDTQYF. Full variable domain (rest looked up from reference TRBV15 and TRBJ2-3): DAMVIQNPRYQVTQFGKPVTLSCSQTLNHNVMYWYQQKSSQAPKLLFHYYDKDFNNEADTPDNFQSRRPNTSFCFLDIRSPGLGDTAMYLCATSLAGSTDTQYFGPGTRLTVL.

A few counts support this clonotype. The chain recombines TRBV20-1 with TRBJ1-4, with a possible D match to TRBD1 (5 bases). The CDR3 is made up of 13 amino acids. V was clipped by 6 bases and J by 1 base, with 9 bases between them. Germline CDR1 and CDR2: DFQATT and SNEGSKA (reference sequence). CDR3 nucleotides: TGCAGTGCGCCGACAGAAACTAATGAAAAACTGTTTTTT. This encodes CSAPTETNEKLFF.

V gene TRBV13 combines with J gene TRBJ1-2; D is unclear. Per the germline V gene, CDR1 is PRHDT and CDR2 is FYEKMQ (reference sequence). Trimming stripped 0 bases from V and 6 bases from J, with 23 bases between. CDR3 length: 18 residues. The CDR3 spells CASSLGLILLGSGDGYTF. CDR3 sequence (DNA): TGTGCCAGCAGCTTAGGCCTAATTCTCTTGGGGTCGGGTGATGGCTACACCTTC.

V is TRBV29-1 and J is TRBJ2-5; the D is unclear. Germline CDR1 SQVTM, CDR2 ANQGSEA. V lost 2 bases, J lost 4 bases, and 2 bases lay in between. This CDR3 is 10 amino acids long. The CDR3 region is CSVELETQYF. In DNA form, the CDR3 reads TGCAGCGTTGAATTAGAGACCCAGTACTTC. The full variable domain, rest sourced from reference TRBV29-1 and TRBJ2-5, is SAVISQKPSRDICQRGTSLTIQCQVDSQVTMMFWYRQQPGQSLTLIATANQGSEATYESGFVIDKFPISRPNLTFSTLTVSNMSPEDSSIYLCSVELETQYFGPGTRLLVL.

This clonotype was detected ten times or more. This sequence joins TRBV27 and TRBJ1-1; maybe TRBD1 (6 bases). The CDR3 extends over 14 amino acids. CDR1 and CDR2 (germline): MNHEY, SMNVEV (reference sequence). Trimming took off 5 bases at V and 1 base at J, with 11 bases between the two ends. CDR3: CASSPGTTNTEAFF. The DNA of the CDR3 is TGTGCCAGCAGTCCCGGGACAACGAACACTGAAGCTTTCTTT.

The genes are TRBV18 and TRBJ1-1; D is ambiguous. From germline, CDR1 is KGHSH and CDR2 LQKENI. The CDR3 has 12 residues. Trimming took off 2 bases at V and 10 bases at J, with 11 bases between the two ends. CDR3 sequence: CASSPSTNGAFF. The CDR3 coding sequence is TGTGCCAGCTCACCATCGACCAATGGAGCTTTCTTT. Full variable domain (remainder filled in from reference TRBV18 and TRBJ1-1): NAGVMQNPRHLVRRRGQEARLRCSPMKGHSHVYWYRQLPEEGLKFMVYLQKENIIDESGMPKERFSAEFPKEGPSILRIQQVVRGDSAAYFCASSPSTNGAFFGQGTRLTVV.